This is a list of T cell receptor beta chains from one sample in a study of control samples from healthy donors and cancer patients. Repertoires were generated with immunoSEQ multiplex PCR, while TCRdb's copy carries only in-frame clones and drops some. The sample yields 100,000 to 150,000 clones, about nine tenths seen once. The sequenced sample was blood. Receptors were obtained from a man in his forties in good health. Both conserved end residues are part of each CDR3. D genes are given only for firm matches. Rows give clone size only sometimes, using once, few, many, or a class for an expanded clone.

cdr3_aa: CATSRGEGGEKLFF; cdr3_nt: TGTGCCACCAGCAGAGGAGAGGGCGGGGAAAAACTGTTTTTT; d_call: .; j_call: TRBJ1-4; v_call: TRBV15; clone_size: .
cdr3_aa: CASSIAPGRGQGGELFF; cdr3_nt: TGTGCCAGTAGTATAGCTCCGGGCAGGGGGCAGGGCGGGGAGCTGTTTTTT; d_call: TRBD1; j_call: TRBJ2-2; v_call: TRBV19; clone_size: .
cdr3_aa: CASSWFGGTDTQYF; cdr3_nt: TGTGCCAGCAGTTGGTTCGGGGGCACAGATACGCAGTATTTT; d_call: .; j_call: TRBJ2-3; v_call: TRBV28; clone_size: .
cdr3_aa: CASSFGGQGNEKLFF; cdr3_nt: TGTGCCAGCAGTTTTGGGGGACAGGGGAATGAAAAACTGTTTTTT; d_call: TRBD1; j_call: TRBJ1-4; v_call: TRBV28; clone_size: .
cdr3_aa: CASSLGQGYDTIYF; cdr3_nt: TGCGCCAGCAGCTTGGGACAGGGATATGATACCATATATTTT; d_call: TRBD1; j_call: TRBJ1-3; v_call: TRBV5-1; clone_size: .
cdr3_aa: CASSPPGLGRDTQYF; cdr3_nt: TGTGCCAGCAGCCCACCTGGACTAGGAAGAGATACGCAGTATTTT; d_call: TRBD2; j_call: TRBJ2-3; v_call: TRBV7-9; clone_size: .
cdr3_aa: CASSPGTSGGNTQYF; cdr3_nt: TGTGCCAGCTCACCGGGGACTAGCGGGGGGAATACGCAGTATTTT; d_call: TRBD2; j_call: TRBJ2-3; v_call: TRBV18; clone_size: .
cdr3_aa: CSVVTGSNQPQHF; cdr3_nt: TGCAGCGTGGTGACAGGGAGCAATCAGCCCCAGCATTTT; d_call: TRBD1; j_call: TRBJ1-5; v_call: TRBV29-1; clone_size: .
cdr3_aa: CASSLVAYGYTF; cdr3_nt: TGTGCCAGCAGCTTGGTTGCCTATGGCTACACCTTC; d_call: .; j_call: TRBJ1-2; v_call: TRBV5-8; clone_size: .
cdr3_aa: CASSLGTANYGYTF; cdr3_nt: TGTGCCAGCAGCTTGGGTACAGCTAACTATGGCTACACCTTC; d_call: .; j_call: TRBJ1-2; v_call: TRBV5-6; clone_size: .
cdr3_aa: CASSRTNGQGGQQPQHF; cdr3_nt: TGTGCCAGCAGCCGGACCAATGGACAGGGAGGGCAACAGCCCCAGCATTTT; d_call: TRBD1; j_call: TRBJ1-5; v_call: TRBV7-8; clone_size: .
cdr3_aa: CASSGTGNSGNTIYF; cdr3_nt: TGCGCCAGCAGTGGGACCGGAAACTCTGGAAACACCATATATTTT; d_call: .; j_call: TRBJ1-3; v_call: TRBV5-1; clone_size: .
cdr3_aa: CASSQMTGLASYNEQFF; cdr3_nt: TGTGCCAGCTCACAAATGACGGGACTAGCATCCTACAATGAGCAGTTCTTC; d_call: TRBD2; j_call: TRBJ2-1; v_call: TRBV18; clone_size: .
cdr3_aa: CASGTGQGANNEQFF; cdr3_nt: TGTGCTAGTGGCACGGGACAGGGGGCCAACAATGAGCAGTTCTTC; d_call: TRBD1; j_call: TRBJ2-1; v_call: TRBV12-5; clone_size: .
cdr3_aa: CASWMDTLLSDTQYF; cdr3_nt: TGTGCCAGCTGGATGGACACGCTCCTTTCGGATACGCAGTATTTT; d_call: .; j_call: TRBJ2-3; v_call: TRBV27; clone_size: .
cdr3_aa: CACPRGAEGYTF; cdr3_nt: TGTGCCTGCCCTCGGGGGGCGGAAGGCTACACCTTC; d_call: .; j_call: TRBJ1-2; v_call: TRBV30; clone_size: .
cdr3_aa: CASSPGQGNQPQHF; cdr3_nt: TGTGCCAGCTCACCTGGACAGGGGAATCAGCCCCAGCATTTT; d_call: TRBD1; j_call: TRBJ1-5; v_call: TRBV18; clone_size: .
cdr3_aa: CASGTGAETQYF; cdr3_nt: TGTGCCAGCGGGACAGGGGCAGAGACCCAGTACTTC; d_call: TRBD1; j_call: TRBJ2-5; v_call: TRBV6-5; clone_size: .
cdr3_aa: CASSAGQGLDRNTGELFF; cdr3_nt: TGTGCCAGCAGTGCAGGACAGGGACTCGATCGGAACACCGGGGAGCTGTTTTTT; d_call: TRBD1; j_call: TRBJ2-2; v_call: TRBV6-1; clone_size: .
cdr3_aa: CASSLAGGDTIYF; cdr3_nt: TGTGCCAGCAGCTTAGCTGGAGGGGACACCATATATTTT; d_call: .; j_call: TRBJ1-3; v_call: TRBV7-9; clone_size: .
cdr3_aa: CASRGLWSNQPQHF; cdr3_nt: TGTGCCAGCAGAGGGTTGTGGAGCAATCAGCCCCAGCATTTT; d_call: .; j_call: TRBJ1-5; v_call: TRBV6-5; clone_size: .
cdr3_aa: CASSYTRGYNTEAFF; cdr3_nt: TGTGCCAGCAGTTACACTAGGGGGTACAACACTGAAGCTTTCTTT; d_call: .; j_call: TRBJ1-1; v_call: TRBV6-2/TRBV6-3; clone_size: .
cdr3_aa: CASSPTTSGGPRQTQYF; cdr3_nt: TGTGCCAGCTCACCCACGACTAGCGGGGGGCCTCGGCAGACCCAGTACTTC; d_call: TRBD2; j_call: TRBJ2-5; v_call: TRBV18; clone_size: .
cdr3_aa: CASRELLRFGELFF; cdr3_nt: TGTGCCAGCAGGGAATTATTGAGGTTCGGGGAGCTGTTTTTT; d_call: .; j_call: TRBJ2-2; v_call: TRBV6-1; clone_size: .
cdr3_aa: CASSQGLPDTQYF; cdr3_nt: TGTGCCAGCAGCCAGGGACTCCCAGATACGCAGTATTTT; d_call: .; j_call: TRBJ2-3; v_call: TRBV14; clone_size: once
cdr3_aa: CASSLVRDGYEQYF; cdr3_nt: TGTGCCAGCAGCTTAGTTCGCGACGGGTACGAGCAGTACTTC; d_call: .; j_call: TRBJ2-7; v_call: TRBV7-4; clone_size: .
cdr3_aa: CASRAGGGQSSQPQHF; cdr3_nt: TGCGCCAGCAGGGCAGGGGGGGGGCAAAGCTCGCAGCCCCAGCATTTT; d_call: TRBD1; j_call: TRBJ1-5; v_call: TRBV10-2; clone_size: .
cdr3_aa: CASSLKGGNTEAFF; cdr3_nt: TGTGCCAGCAGTTTAAAGGGAGGGAACACTGAAGCTTTCTTT; d_call: .; j_call: TRBJ1-1; v_call: TRBV28; clone_size: .
cdr3_aa: CASRDQGALAEAFF; cdr3_nt: TGTGCCAGCCGAGACCAGGGGGCGTTGGCTGAAGCTTTCTTT; d_call: TRBD1; j_call: TRBJ1-1; v_call: TRBV28; clone_size: .